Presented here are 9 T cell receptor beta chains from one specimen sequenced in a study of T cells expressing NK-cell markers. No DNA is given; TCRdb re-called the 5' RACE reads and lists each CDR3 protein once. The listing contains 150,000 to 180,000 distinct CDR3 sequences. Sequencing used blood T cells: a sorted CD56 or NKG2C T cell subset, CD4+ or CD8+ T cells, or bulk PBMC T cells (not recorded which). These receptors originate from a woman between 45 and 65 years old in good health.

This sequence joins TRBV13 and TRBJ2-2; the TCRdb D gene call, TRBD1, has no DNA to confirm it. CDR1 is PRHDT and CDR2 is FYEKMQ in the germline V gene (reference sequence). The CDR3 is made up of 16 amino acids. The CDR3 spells CASSFRAHSVTGELFF.

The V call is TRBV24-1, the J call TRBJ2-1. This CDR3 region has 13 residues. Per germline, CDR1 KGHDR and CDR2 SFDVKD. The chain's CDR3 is CATFRDLYNEQFF.

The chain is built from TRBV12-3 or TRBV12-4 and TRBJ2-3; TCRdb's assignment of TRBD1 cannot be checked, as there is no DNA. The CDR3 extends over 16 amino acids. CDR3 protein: CASSSPSGTGGHTQYF.

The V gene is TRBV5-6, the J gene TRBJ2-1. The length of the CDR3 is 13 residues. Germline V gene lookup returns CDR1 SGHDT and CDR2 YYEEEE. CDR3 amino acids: CASSLARVNEQFF.

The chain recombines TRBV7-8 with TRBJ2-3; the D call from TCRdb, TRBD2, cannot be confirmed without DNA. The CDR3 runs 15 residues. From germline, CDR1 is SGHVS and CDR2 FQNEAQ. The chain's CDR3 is CASTSLEGPRDTQYF.

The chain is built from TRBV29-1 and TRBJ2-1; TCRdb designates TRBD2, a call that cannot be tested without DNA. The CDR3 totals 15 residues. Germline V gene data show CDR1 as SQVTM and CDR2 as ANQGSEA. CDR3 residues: CSDGTSGRPPNEQFF.

The CDR3 sequence: CASSSGRGYNEQFF. The genes are TRBV2 and TRBJ2-1; the D gene TCRdb calls, TRBD2, cannot be checked with no DNA. Germline lookup yields CDR1 SNHLY and CDR2 FYNNEI. This CDR3 comprises 14 residues.

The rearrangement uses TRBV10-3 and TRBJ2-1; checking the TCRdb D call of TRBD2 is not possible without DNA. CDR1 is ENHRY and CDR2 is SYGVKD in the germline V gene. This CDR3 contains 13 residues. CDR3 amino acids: CAIAPGLSTEQFF.

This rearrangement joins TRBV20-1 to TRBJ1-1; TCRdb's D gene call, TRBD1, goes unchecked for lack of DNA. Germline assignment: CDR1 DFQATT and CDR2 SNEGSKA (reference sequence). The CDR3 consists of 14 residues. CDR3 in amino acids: CSARANAGDTEAFF.